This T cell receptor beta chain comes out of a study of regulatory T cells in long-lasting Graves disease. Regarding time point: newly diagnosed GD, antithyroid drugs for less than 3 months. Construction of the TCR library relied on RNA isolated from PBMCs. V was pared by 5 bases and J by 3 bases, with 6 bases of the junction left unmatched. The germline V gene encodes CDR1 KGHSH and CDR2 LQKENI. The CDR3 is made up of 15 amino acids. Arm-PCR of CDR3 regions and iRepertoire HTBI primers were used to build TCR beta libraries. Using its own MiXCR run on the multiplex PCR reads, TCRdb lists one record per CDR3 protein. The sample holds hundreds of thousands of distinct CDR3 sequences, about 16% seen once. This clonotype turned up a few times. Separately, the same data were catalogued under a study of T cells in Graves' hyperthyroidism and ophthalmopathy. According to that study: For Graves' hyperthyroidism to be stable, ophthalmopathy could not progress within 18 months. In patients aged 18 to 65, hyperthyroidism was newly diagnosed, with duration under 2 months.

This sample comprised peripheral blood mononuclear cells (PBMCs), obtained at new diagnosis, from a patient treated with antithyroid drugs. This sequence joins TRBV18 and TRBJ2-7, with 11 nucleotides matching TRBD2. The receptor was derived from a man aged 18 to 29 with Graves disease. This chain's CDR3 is CASSAGTSGFYEQYF. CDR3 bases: TGTGCCAGCTCAGCCGGGACTAGCGGCTTCTACGAGCAGTACTTC. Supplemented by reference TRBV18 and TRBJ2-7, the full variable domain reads NAGVMQNPRHLVRRRGQEARLRCSPMKGHSHVYWYRQLPEEGLKFMVYLQKENIIDESGMPKERFSAEFPKEGPSILRIQQVVRGDSAAYFCASSAGTSGFYEQYFGPGTRLTVT.